The 16 T cell receptor beta chains below come from one sample, sequenced in a study of shared clonotypes between healthy human individuals. Assay: immunoSEQ multiplex PCR; the TCRdb copy retains only in-frame clones and omits some. The sample shows around 700,000 clones, around three quarters of them seen only once. The sample consisted of memory CD4+ T cells sorted from blood. The subset: CD45RA-negative fraction. These receptors all come from a woman under 40 in good health.

In this sample, this clone turned up many times. The chain uses TRBV5-4 and TRBJ2-7; 7 nucleotides match TRBD2. Germline CDR1 reads SGHNT; CDR2 reads YYREEE (reference sequence). The CDR3 has 14 residues. Trimming at V came to 4 bases and at J to 3 bases, leaving 7 bases not matched to a gene. The CDR3 is CASSGGGLIYEQYF. In DNA form, the CDR3 reads TGTGCCAGCAGCGGGGGAGGGCTAATCTACGAGCAGTACTTC.

This clone occurred once. J is TRBJ2-4 and V is TRBV28; tentatively, D is TRBD2 (5 bases). The CDR3 consists of 14 residues. The V and J ends lost 2 bases and 0 bases respectively, with 5 bases between them. The germline V gene encodes CDR1 MDHEN and CDR2 SYDVKM. The CDR3 DNA follows: TGTGCCAGCAGTTTAGCGGGAGCCAAAAACATTCAGTACTTC. Amino acid sequence: CASSLAGAKNIQYF.

In DNA, the CDR3 is TGTGCCAGCAGCAAACTACTAGGGACAGACTACGAGCAGTACTTC. Translated, it gives CASSKLLGTDYEQYF. V and J are TRBV21-1 and TRBJ2-7; the DNA was not used to check the table's D call, TRBD1. TRBV21-1 is a pseudogene locus. The CDR3 has 15 amino acids.

The CDR3 loop reads CASSRTGVDGYTF. DNA of the CDR3: TGTGCCAGCAGTCGGACAGGGGTAGATGGCTACACCTTC. V and J are TRBV27 and TRBJ1-2; 9 bases align to TRBD1. CDR1 and CDR2 from the germline V gene are MNHEY and SMNVEV (reference sequence). CDR3 length equals 13 residues. The V and J ends lost 5 bases and 6 bases, in that order; junction bases with no gene match: 4.

This chain connects TRBV19 to TRBJ1-5; 8 nucleotides match TRBD1. Per the germline V gene, CDR1 is LNHDA and CDR2 is SQIVND (reference sequence). Germline trimming cut 6 bases from V and 7 bases from J; bases unmatched to any gene: 11. This CDR3 region has 15 residues. The CDR3 DNA is TGTGCCAGTAGAGGAACGTACAGGGGGAGACAGCCCCAGCATTTT. Translating it yields CASRGTYRGRQPQHF.

J is TRBJ1-1 and V is TRBV2; D is undetermined. Trimming removed 1 base at V and 10 bases at J, with 7 bases between. CDR3 length: 11 residues. Germline CDR1 reads SNHLY; CDR2 reads FYNNEI. CDR3 sequence (DNA): TGTGCCAGCAGTGAAGAGTGGGGAGCTTTCTTT. This sequence encodes CASSEEWGAFF.

The V call is TRBV6-4, the J call TRBJ2-5; D tentatively reads TRBD1 or TRBD2 (6 bases each). V lost 5 bases and J lost 4, with 14 bases in between. Per the germline V gene, CDR1 is MRHNA and CDR2 is SNTAGT. CDR3 length equals 14 residues. The CDR3 DNA reads TGTGCCAGCAGTACGGGGGCAGAAGGAGAGACCCAGTACTTC. Translation: CASSTGAEGETQYF.

In DNA form, the CDR3 reads TGCGCCAGCAGCGCAGGGACAGGGTTCTACGAGCAGTACTTC. Translated, it gives CASSAGTGFYEQYF. This sequence joins TRBV5-1 and TRBJ2-7; 9 nucleotides line up with TRBD1. Germline V gene lookup returns CDR1 SGHRS and CDR2 YFSETQ. The junction had 5 bases not matched to a gene; V was cut back by 4 bases and J by 3 bases. This CDR3 comprises 14 residues.

V and J are TRBV2 and TRBJ1-5; TRBD1 matches at 9 bases. The CDR3 has 14 amino acids. Germline V gene lookup returns CDR1 SNHLY and CDR2 FYNNEI. Trimming took 4 bases from V and 6 from J; bases not matched to a gene: 4. This chain's CDR3 is CASSGGQGVQPQHF. CDR3 in DNA: TGTGCCAGCAGTGGGGGACAGGGCGTTCAGCCCCAGCATTTT.

Only a few counts were recorded for this clone. The chain employs TRBV5-1 and TRBJ2-7, with a tentative D call TRBD2 (7 bases). The germline CDR1 and CDR2 sequences are SGHRS and YFSETQ. The ends were cut back, 0 bases at V and 6 bases at J, with 13 bases in the middle. CDR3 length equals 14 residues. CDR3 DNA sequence: TGCGCCAGCAGCTTGGTTGGGGGGGCGAGCGAGCAGTACTTC. Encoded protein: CASSLVGGASEQYF.

This chain joins TRBV19 and TRBJ2-7; 12 bases match TRBD2. The CDR3 has 16 residues. J gave up 4 bases and V 4 bases, and 8 bases lay outside the gene matches. Germline CDR1 LNHDA, CDR2 SQIVND (reference sequence). This CDR3 is CASSKPGLAGTYEQYF. CDR3 sequence (DNA): TGTGCCAGTAGTAAGCCGGGACTAGCGGGCACTTACGAGCAGTACTTC.

In its sample, this clone was seen a few times. V usage is TRBV19 and J usage is TRBJ2-7, with 7 bases lining up with TRBD1. Germline CDR1 is LNHDA and CDR2 is SQIVND (reference sequence). The CDR3 is made up of 13 amino acids. The V segment lost 6 bases and the J segment 5 bases; nucleotides outside the gene matches: 7. As DNA, the CDR3 is TGTGCCAGTAGCGTTCCGGGACAGAACGAGCAGTACTTC. Translating it yields CASSVPGQNEQYF.

The chain links TRBV2 to TRBJ1-2; D may be TRBD1 (6 bases). The CDR3 covers 10 residues. The germline V gene has CDR1 SNHLY and CDR2 FYNNEI. V lost 7 bases and J 14 bases, leaving 14 bases between the germline ends. This chain's CDR3 is CASTNTGQTF. The CDR3 nucleotides read TGTGCCAGCACCAACACAGGGCAGACCTTC.

The V gene is TRBV5-1, the J gene TRBJ2-1, with 10 bases fitting TRBD2. The trim removed 3 bases at V and 8 bases at J, leaving 8 bases unmatched. Germline assignment: CDR1 SGHRS and CDR2 YFSETQ. The CDR3 is 15 residues long. Here the CDR3 reads CASSWSSGSLYEQFF. CDR3 DNA sequence: TGCGCCAGCAGCTGGTCTAGCGGGAGTCTATATGAGCAGTTCTTC.

The CDR3 region has the DNA TGTGCCAGCAGCTTACAGGGGTCCCTGGCTAACTATGGCTACACCTTC. Translating it yields CASSLQGSLANYGYTF. V is TRBV7-2 and J is TRBJ1-2; D is perhaps TRBD1 (6 bases). The CDR3 is 16 residues long. Trimming removed 2 bases from V and 0 bases from J, with 13 bases in between. The germline CDR1 and CDR2 sequences are SGHTA and FQGNSA.

The chain has TRBV7-8 and TRBJ2-1; D may match TRBD1 or TRBD2 (5 bases each). Trimming removed 2 bases at V and 10 bases at J, with 15 bases between. This CDR3 spans 14 amino acids. Germline V gene data show CDR1 as SGHVS and CDR2 as FQNEAQ. The CDR3 DNA follows: TGTGCCAGCAGCTTATCAGATGCGAGGGACGAGCAGTTCTTC. Translation: CASSLSDARDEQFF.